This TCR beta chain emerged from a study of blood T cells in healthy people across ages. The second PCR ran roughly 6 to 12 cycles with a sample-barcoded 5' primer and J-beta primers. In TCRdb, the 5' RACE reads were re-called with MiXCR into one record per CDR3 protein. The sample carries more than 500,000 distinct CDR3 sequences, around a quarter recorded once. The CDR3 contains 12 residues. V was pared by 3 bases and J by 6 bases, with 11 bases between. The germline CDR1 and CDR2 sequences are SQVTM and ANQGSEA. These sequences were also reported in another study, on T cells of mothers and their children. This second report adds: The analysis detected no persistent microchimeric T cell clones.

The rearrangement links TRBV29-1 to TRBJ1-2, with no clear D. This receptor was identified in a boy aged 2 to 9 in good health. Sequenced material: blood. The CDR3 nucleotides are TGCAGCGTTGATCCCCCGGATCATGGCTACACCTTC. It specifies CSVDPPDHGYTF.